This passage covers 8 T cell receptor beta chains from one sample sequenced in a study of spatial heterogeneity in lung cancer. Findings and caveats of the study: Higher tumor mutation counts went along with higher counts of expanded intratumoral alpha and beta TCRs.

Antigens for these TCRs are unknown. TCRdb independently ran MiXCR on the 5' RACE reads; one entry per CDR3 protein. The data show fewer than 8,500 distinct CDR3 sequences, with 7.5% to 8.5% seen just once and more than 4% held by the top ten. Noted time point: sample taken at primary tumor resection. This material consisted of lung tumor tissue, taken at surgery. The receptors originated from a male donor with early-stage non-small cell lung cancer.

This clonotype was seen ten or more times. The rearrangement links TRBV20-1 to TRBJ2-3; weak D call: TRBD2 (6 bases). CDR3 length: 15 amino acids. Trimming pared 0 bases from V and 5 bases from J, leaving 15 bases between. In germline, CDR1 is DFQATT, CDR2 SNEGSKA (reference sequence). In DNA form, the CDR3 reads TGCAGTGCTAGAGATATGTTAGCGGAGGTAGATACGCAGTATTTT. Its translation: CSARDMLAEVDTQYF.

The chain uses TRBV7-2 and TRBJ2-7; 8 nucleotides agree with TRBD2. The V gene end was trimmed by 3 bases and the J gene end by 6 bases; junction bases not matched to a gene: 4. CDR1 is SGHTA, CDR2 FQGNSA, per germline. The CDR3 loop spans 13 amino acids. CDR3 sequence reads: CASSLSGGIEQYF. For the CDR3, the DNA is TGTGCCAGCAGCTTGAGCGGGGGTATCGAGCAGTACTTC.

Points on this clonotype: A much larger clonotype is one base distant, so this may be a read error. The chain joins TRBV18 to TRBJ1-1; D uncertain. Germline V gene data show CDR1 as KGHSH and CDR2 as LQKENI. This CDR3 comprises 15 residues. In DNA, the CDR3 is TGTGCCGGCTCACCACGGGAGCCAACGAACACTGAAGCTTTCTTT. This translates into CAGSPREPTNTEAFF.

This clonotype is medium-sized (0.01 to 0.1%) by share. The gene calls are TRBV29-1 and TRBJ2-5; D may be TRBD1 (5 bases). This CDR3 comprises 12 residues. CDR1 is SQVTM and CDR2 is ANQGSEA in the germline V gene. The V and J ends lost 7 bases and 4 bases respectively, with 13 bases between them. The CDR3 protein is CSGETGSETQYF. The CDR3 DNA follows: TGCAGCGGCGAAACAGGTTCAGAGACCCAGTACTTC.

This clonotype ranks as medium-sized. The rearrangement links TRBV6-2 or TRBV6-3 to TRBJ1-2; a weak D match, TRBD1 (6 bases). In germline, CDR1 is MNHEY, CDR2 SVGEGT. The V gene lost 4 bases and the J gene lost 3 bases, with 21 bases spanning the gap. This CDR3 is 17 amino acids long. The CDR3 sequence: CASSSARHRAEDYGYTF. The CDR3 bases are TGTGCCAGCAGTTCCGCCCGACACAGGGCTGAGGACTATGGCTACACCTTC.

By share, this clonotype counts as medium-sized. The chain is built from TRBV4-3 and TRBJ1-3, with 8 bases identical to TRBD1. The germline CDR1 and CDR2 sequences are LGHNA and YSLEER. V was clipped by 1 base and J by 5 bases; unmatched bases: 7. The CDR3 covers 16 residues. CDR3 sequence reads: CASSQGLGQGRNTIYF. The CDR3 nucleotides read TGCGCCAGCAGCCAAGGTCTAGGACAGGGAAGAAACACCATATATTTT.

This clonotype is medium-sized within its sample. J is TRBJ2-3 and V is TRBV14; no definite D call. The CDR3 sequence is 12 residues long. Germline V gives CDR1 SGHDN, CDR2 FVKESK. Trimming stripped 1 base from V and 6 bases from J, with 5 bases between. CDR3 amino acids: CASSQAWDTQYF. CDR3 coding DNA: TGTGCCAGCAGCCAAGCTTGGGATACGCAGTATTTT.

By share, this clonotype counts as medium-sized. V and J are TRBV20-1 and TRBJ2-3, with 9 nucleotides matching TRBD1. V dropped 3 bases and J dropped 4; count of bases not matched to a gene: 5. From germline, CDR1 is DFQATT and CDR2 SNEGSKA (reference sequence). The length of the CDR3 is 14 residues. CDR3 in amino acids: CSASGDRAADTQYF. As DNA, the CDR3 is TGCAGTGCTAGTGGGGACAGGGCTGCAGATACGCAGTATTTT.